This T cell receptor (beta chain) derives from a study of cytomegalovirus exposure and HLA in healthy donors. The PCR employed 60 Vbeta primers together with 13 Jbeta primers. Libraries were prepared by immunoSEQ multiplex PCR; TCRdb keeps only in-frame clonotypes and omits some of them. In the table there are roughly 180,000 clones, 80% to 90% of which are singletons. Trimming pared 6 bases from V and 1 base from J, leaving 9 bases between. Germline V gene lookup returns CDR1 MNHNS and CDR2 SASEGT. CDR3 length: 13 residues. Regarding the study as a whole: DRB1 had the most TCR associations and HLA-C the fewest, a later analysis found, with rates varying by HLA locus.

In this sample, this clone turned up once. Its cognate antigen is unknown. The clonotype was recovered from a girl aged 5-17 years in good health and CMV-seropositive. The J gene is TRBJ1-1, the V gene TRBV6-1; D might be TRBD1 (5 bases). The specimen sequenced was PBMCs. The CDR3 here is CASRSTGNTEAFF. CDR3 nucleotide sequence: TGTGCCAGCAGATCAACAGGGAACACTGAAGCTTTCTTT.